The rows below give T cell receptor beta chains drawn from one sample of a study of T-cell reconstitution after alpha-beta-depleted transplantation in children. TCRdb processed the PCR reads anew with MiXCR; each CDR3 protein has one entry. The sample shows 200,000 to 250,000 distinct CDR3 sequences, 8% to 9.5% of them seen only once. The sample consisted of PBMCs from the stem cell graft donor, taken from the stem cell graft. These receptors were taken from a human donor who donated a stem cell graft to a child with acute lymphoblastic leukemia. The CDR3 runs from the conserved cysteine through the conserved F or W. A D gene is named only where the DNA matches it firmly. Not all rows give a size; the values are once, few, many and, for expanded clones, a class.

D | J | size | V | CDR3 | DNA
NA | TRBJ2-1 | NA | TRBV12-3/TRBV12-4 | CASSPWSTPGNEQFF | TGTGCCAGCAGCCCCTGGTCGACCCCAGGCAATGAGCAGTTCTTC
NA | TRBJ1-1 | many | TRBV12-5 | CASGEGGVGAFF | TGTGCTAGTGGTGAGGGAGGGGTCGGAGCTTTCTTT
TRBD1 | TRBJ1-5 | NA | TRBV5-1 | CASSEGQGSRNQPQHF | TGCGCCAGCAGCGAAGGACAGGGGAGTCGCAATCAGCCCCAGCATTTT
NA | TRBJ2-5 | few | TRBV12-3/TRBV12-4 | CASSFSYQSLETQYF | TGTGCCAGCAGTTTCAGCTACCAATCGTTGGAGACCCAGTACTTC
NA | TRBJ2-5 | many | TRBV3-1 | CASSHSGGETQYF | TGTGCCAGCAGCCATAGCGGTGGAGAGACCCAGTACTTC
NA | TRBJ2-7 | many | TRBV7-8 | CASSGGTEYYEQYF | TGTGCCAGCAGCGGCGGGACAGAGTACTACGAGCAGTACTTC
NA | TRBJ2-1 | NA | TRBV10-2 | CASSELISSYNEQFF | TGCGCCAGCAGTGAGTTAATTAGCTCCTACAATGAGCAGTTCTTC
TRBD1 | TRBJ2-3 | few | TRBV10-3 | CTISDTSPGQGSGDNTQYF | TGTACCATCAGTGATACATCGCCGGGACAGGGGTCGGGAGACAATACGCAGTATTTT
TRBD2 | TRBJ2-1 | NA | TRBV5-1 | CASSLSGGLANNEQFF | TGCGCCAGCAGCTTGTCAGGGGGACTAGCGAACAATGAGCAGTTCTTC
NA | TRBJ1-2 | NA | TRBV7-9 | CASSPAGPNYGYTF | TGTGCCAGCAGCCCCGCTGGGCCGAACTATGGCTACACCTTC
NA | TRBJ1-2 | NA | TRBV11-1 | CASSSNRDLTKANYGYTF | TGTGCCAGCAGCTCCAACCGGGACTTAACCAAAGCTAACTATGGCTACACCTTC
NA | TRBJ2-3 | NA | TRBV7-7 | CASSLGGTTSTDTQYF | TGTGCCAGCAGCTTAGGGGGGACAACTAGCACAGATACGCAGTATTTT
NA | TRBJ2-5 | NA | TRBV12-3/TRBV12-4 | CASTEGRETQYF | TGTGCCAGCACGGAGGGTCGGGAGACCCAGTACTTC
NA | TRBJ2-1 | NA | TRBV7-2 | CASTPQLGSYNEQFF | TGTGCCAGCACCCCTCAGCTAGGATCCTACAATGAGCAGTTCTTC
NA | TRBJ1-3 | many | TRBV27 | CASSFRDGDTIYF | TGTGCCAGCAGTTTCCGGGACGGCGACACCATATATTTT
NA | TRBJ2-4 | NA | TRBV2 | CASSESYENIQYF | TGTGCCAGCAGTGAATCCTACGAAAACATTCAGTACTTC
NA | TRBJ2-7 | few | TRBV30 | CAWSVRWAGVSYEQYF | TGTGCCTGGAGTGTTCGATGGGCCGGGGTCTCCTACGAGCAGTACTTC
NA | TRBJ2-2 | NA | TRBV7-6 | CASSTTGANTGELFF | TGTGCCAGCTCCACGACTGGAGCGAACACCGGGGAGCTGTTTTTT
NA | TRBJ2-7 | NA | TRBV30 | CAWRVRSEQYF | TGTGCCTGGAGAGTCCGATCCGAGCAGTACTTC
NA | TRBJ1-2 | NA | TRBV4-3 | CASSQVVSGASYGYTF | TGCGCCAGCAGCCAAGTGGTTTCGGGGGCTAGCTATGGCTACACCTTC
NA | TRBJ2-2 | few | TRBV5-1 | CASSLASTGQFGELFF | TGCGCCAGCAGCTTGGCCAGTACTGGACAGTTCGGGGAGCTGTTTTTT
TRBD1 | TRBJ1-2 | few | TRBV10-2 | CASRGTGGDSFYGYTF | TGCGCCAGCAGGGGGACAGGGGGCGATTCGTTTTATGGCTACACCTTC
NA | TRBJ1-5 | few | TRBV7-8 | CASSSGLANQPQHF | TGTGCCAGCAGCTCGGGACTTGCCAATCAGCCCCAGCATTTT
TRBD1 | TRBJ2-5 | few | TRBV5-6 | CASSWGQGETQYF | TGTGCCAGCAGCTGGGGACAGGGAGAGACCCAGTACTTC
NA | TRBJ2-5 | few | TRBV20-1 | CSARKTSQETQYF | TGCAGTGCTAGGAAGACTAGTCAAGAGACCCAGTACTTC
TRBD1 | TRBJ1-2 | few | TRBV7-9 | CASSPRQGALLGYTF | TGTGCCAGCAGCCCCAGACAGGGGGCTCTTCTTGGCTACACCTTC
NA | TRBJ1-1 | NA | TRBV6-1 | CASSELAGTEAFF | TGTGCCAGCAGTGAATTGGCGGGCACTGAAGCTTTCTTT
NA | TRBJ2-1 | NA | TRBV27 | CASSEGVLDEQFF | TGTGCCAGCAGTGAAGGGGTGTTGGATGAGCAGTTCTTC
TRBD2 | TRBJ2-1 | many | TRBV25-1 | CASSEEVAGGREQFF | TGTGCCAGCAGTGAAGAGGTAGCGGGGGGCCGAGAGCAGTTCTTC
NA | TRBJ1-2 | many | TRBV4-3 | CASSQTRGSALYGYTF | TGCGCCAGCAGCCAAACCCGGGGGTCCGCCCTGTATGGCTACACCTTC
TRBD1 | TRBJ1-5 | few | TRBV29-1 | CSVGTGAGNQPQHF | TGCAGCGTTGGGACAGGGGCGGGCAATCAGCCCCAGCATTTT
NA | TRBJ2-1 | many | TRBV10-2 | CASTNRVTSSYNEQFF | TGCGCCAGCACAAACAGGGTGACTAGCTCCTACAATGAGCAGTTCTTC
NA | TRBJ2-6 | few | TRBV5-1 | CASSPRGESSGANVLTF | TGCGCCAGCAGCCCCAGGGGTGAGTCCTCTGGGGCCAACGTCCTGACTTTC
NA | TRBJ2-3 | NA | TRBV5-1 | CASSFALSTDTQYF | TGCGCCAGCAGCTTCGCCCTTAGCACAGATACGCAGTATTTT
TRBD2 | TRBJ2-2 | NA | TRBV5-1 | CASTKQSGVDGELFF | TGCGCCAGTACGAAACAGAGCGGGGTCGACGGGGAGCTGTTTTTT
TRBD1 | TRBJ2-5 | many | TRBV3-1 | CASSPRQGEETQYF | TGTGCCAGCAGCCCTAGACAGGGGGAAGAGACCCAGTACTTC
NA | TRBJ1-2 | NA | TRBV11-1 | CASSAPSGTRANYGYTF | TGTGCCAGCAGCGCGCCATCCGGGACCCGAGCTAACTATGGCTACACCTTC
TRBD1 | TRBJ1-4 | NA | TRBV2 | CASSGQGAFNEKLFF | TGTGCCAGCAGCGGACAGGGGGCATTTAATGAAAAACTGTTTTTT
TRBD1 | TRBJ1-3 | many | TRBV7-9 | CASSEGTGNSGNTIYF | TGTGCCAGCAGCGAAGGGACAGGGAACTCTGGAAACACCATATATTTT
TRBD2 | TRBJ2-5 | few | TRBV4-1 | CASSQWDYKGNQETQYF | TGCGCCAGCAGCCAATGGGACTATAAAGGGAACCAAGAGACCCAGTACTTC
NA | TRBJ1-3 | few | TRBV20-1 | CSARARAGNTIYF | TGCAGTGCTAGAGCCAGGGCTGGAAACACCATATATTTT
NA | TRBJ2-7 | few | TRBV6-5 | CASSYGGTASYEQYF | TGTGCCAGCAGTTACGGGGGGACCGCGTCCTACGAGCAGTACTTC
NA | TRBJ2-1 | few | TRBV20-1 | CSASDVGWPSSYNEQFF | TGCAGTGCTAGTGACGTCGGGTGGCCCAGCTCCTACAATGAGCAGTTCTTC
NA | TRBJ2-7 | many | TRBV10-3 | CAITDTYSYEQYF | TGTGCCATCACGGACACCTACTCCTACGAGCAGTACTTC
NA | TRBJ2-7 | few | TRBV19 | CASSIGQGGSYEQYF | TGTGCCAGTAGTATAGGACAGGGAGGCTCCTACGAGCAGTACTTC
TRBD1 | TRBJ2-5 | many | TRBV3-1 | CASNRGEETQYF | TGTGCCAGTAACAGGGGGGAAGAGACCCAGTACTTC
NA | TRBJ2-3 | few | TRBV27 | CASSLQDGSTDTQYF | TGTGCCAGCAGTTTACAGGACGGAAGCACAGATACGCAGTATTTT
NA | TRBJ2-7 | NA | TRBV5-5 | CASSLSRTDNYEQYF | TGTGCCAGCAGCTTGTCCCGGACTGATAACTACGAGCAGTACTTC
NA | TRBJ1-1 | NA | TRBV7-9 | CASSRTGLSTEAFF | TGTGCCAGCAGCCGCACAGGGCTTTCGACTGAAGCTTTCTTT
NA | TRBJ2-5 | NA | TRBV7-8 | CASSLDVRQETQYF | TGTGCCAGCAGCTTAGATGTCAGGCAAGAGACCCAGTACTTC
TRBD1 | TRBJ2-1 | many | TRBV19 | CASKVGTGSYNEQFF | TGTGCCAGTAAGGTAGGGACAGGCTCCTACAATGAGCAGTTCTTC
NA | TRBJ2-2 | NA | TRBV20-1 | CSAKQGTGELFF | TGCAGTGCCAAACAGGGCACCGGGGAGCTGTTTTTT
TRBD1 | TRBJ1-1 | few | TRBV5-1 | CASSGGQDFTEAFF | TGCGCCAGCAGCGGCGGACAGGATTTCACTGAAGCTTTCTTT
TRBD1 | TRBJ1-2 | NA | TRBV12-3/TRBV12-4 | CASSSSLQGALRGYTF | TGTGCCAGCAGTTCCTCCCTACAGGGGGCGTTGAGGGGCTACACCTTC
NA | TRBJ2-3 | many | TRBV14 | CASSLYTDTQYF | TGTGCCAGCAGCCTTTACACAGATACGCAGTATTTT
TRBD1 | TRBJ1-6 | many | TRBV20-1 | CSARILTGGLDNSPLHF | TGCAGTGCTAGAATTCTCACAGGGGGTTTGGATAATTCACCCCTCCACTTT
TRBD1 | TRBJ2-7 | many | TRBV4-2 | CASSQTGTGVDEQYF | TGTGCCAGCAGCCAAACCGGGACAGGGGTGGACGAGCAGTACTTC
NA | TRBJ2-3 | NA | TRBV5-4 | CASSPMGLGGTDTQYF | TGTGCCAGCAGCCCAATGGGACTTGGTGGCACAGATACGCAGTATTTT
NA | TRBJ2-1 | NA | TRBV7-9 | CASSLGALAAYNEQFF | TGTGCCAGCAGCTTAGGGGCCCTGGCAGCGTACAATGAGCAGTTCTTC